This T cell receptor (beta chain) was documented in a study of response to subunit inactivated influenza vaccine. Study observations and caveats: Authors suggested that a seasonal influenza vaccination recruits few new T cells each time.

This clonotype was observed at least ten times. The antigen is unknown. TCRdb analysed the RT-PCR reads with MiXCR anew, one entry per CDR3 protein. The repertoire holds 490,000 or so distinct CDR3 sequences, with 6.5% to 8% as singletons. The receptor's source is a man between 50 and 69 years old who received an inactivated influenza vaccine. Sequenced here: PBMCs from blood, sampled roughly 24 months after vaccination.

CDR3 nucleotide sequence: TGCAGCTCCGACATCCTCCGCGGGAGTTTCGATGAGCAGTTCTTC. Translating it yields CSSDILRGSFDEQFF. The chain combines TRBV29-1 with TRBJ2-1; 7 bases are shared with TRBD2. The length of the CDR3 is 15 residues. Germline CDR1 is SQVTM and CDR2 is ANQGSEA. The V gene end was trimmed by 8 bases and the J gene end by 8 bases; junction bases not matched to a gene: 18.